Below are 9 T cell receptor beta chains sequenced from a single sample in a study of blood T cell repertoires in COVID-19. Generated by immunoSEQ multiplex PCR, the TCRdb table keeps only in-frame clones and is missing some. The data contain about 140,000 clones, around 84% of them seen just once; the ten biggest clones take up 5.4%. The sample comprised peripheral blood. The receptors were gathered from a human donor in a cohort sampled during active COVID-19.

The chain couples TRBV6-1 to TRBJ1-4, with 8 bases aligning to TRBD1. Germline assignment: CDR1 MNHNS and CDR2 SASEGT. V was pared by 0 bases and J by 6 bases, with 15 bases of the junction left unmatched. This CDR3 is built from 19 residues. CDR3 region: CASSEASDRESTIDEKLFF. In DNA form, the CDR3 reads TGTGCCAGCAGTGAAGCTTCGGACAGGGAGAGTACTATAGATGAAAAACTGTTTTTT.

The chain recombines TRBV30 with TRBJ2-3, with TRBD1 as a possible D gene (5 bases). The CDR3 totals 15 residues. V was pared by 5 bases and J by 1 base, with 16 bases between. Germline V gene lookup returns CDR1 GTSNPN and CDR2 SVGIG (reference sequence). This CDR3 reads CAWDPGGAGTDTQYF. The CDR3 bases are TGTGCCTGGGACCCCGGTGGGGCCGGCACAGATACGCAGTATTTT. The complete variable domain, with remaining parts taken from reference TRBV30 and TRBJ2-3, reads SQTIHQWPATLVQPVGSPLSLECTVEGTSNPNLYWYRQAAGRGLQLLFYSVGIGQISSEVPQNLSASRPQDRQFILSSKKLLLSDSGFYLCAWDPGGAGTDTQYFGPGTRLTVL.

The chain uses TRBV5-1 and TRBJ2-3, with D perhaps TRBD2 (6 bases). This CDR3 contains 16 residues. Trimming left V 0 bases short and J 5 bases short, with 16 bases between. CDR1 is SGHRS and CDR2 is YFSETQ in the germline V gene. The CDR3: CASSLGVGSGVDTQYF. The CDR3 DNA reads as TGCGCCAGCAGCTTGGGGGTCGGGAGTGGTGTAGATACGCAGTATTTT.

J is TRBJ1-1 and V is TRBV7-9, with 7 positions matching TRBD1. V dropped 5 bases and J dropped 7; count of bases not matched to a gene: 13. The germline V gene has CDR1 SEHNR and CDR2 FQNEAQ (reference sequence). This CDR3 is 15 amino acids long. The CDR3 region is CASSEFVTGLNEAFF. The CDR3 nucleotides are TGTGCCAGCAGCGAATTCGTGACAGGGCTGAATGAAGCTTTCTTT.

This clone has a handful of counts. This chain's CDR3 is CASSGQVFYEQYF. CDR3 bases: TGTGCCAGCTCGGGACAGGTCTTCTACGAGCAGTACTTC. The rearrangement links TRBV6-5 to TRBJ2-7, with 8 bases matching TRBD1. Germline trimming cut 8 bases from V and 3 bases from J; bases unmatched to any gene: 6. CDR1 and CDR2 (germline): MNHEY, SVGAGI. The CDR3 is 13 amino acids.

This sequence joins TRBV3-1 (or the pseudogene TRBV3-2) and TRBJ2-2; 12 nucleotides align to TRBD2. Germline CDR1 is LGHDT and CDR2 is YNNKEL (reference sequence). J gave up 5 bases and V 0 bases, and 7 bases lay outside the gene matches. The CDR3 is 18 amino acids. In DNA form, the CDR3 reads TGTGCCAGCAGCCAAGATCGACTAGCGGGAGAATGGACCGGGGAGCTGTTTTTT. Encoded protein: CASSQDRLAGEWTGELFF.

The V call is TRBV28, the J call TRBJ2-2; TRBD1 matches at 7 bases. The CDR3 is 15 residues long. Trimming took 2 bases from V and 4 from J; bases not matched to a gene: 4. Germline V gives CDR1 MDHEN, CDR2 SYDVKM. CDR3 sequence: CASSLTTGSTGELFF. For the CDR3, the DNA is TGTGCCAGCAGTTTAACGACAGGGAGCACCGGGGAGCTGTTTTTT.

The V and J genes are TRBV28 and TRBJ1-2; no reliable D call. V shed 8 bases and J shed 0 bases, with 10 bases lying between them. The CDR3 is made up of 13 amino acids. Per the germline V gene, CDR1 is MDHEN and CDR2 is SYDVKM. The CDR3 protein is CASQTPANYGYTF. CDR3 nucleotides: TGTGCCAGCCAAACTCCCGCTAACTATGGCTACACCTTC.

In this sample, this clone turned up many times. CDR3 in amino acids: CASSLGTTAFF. The CDR3 DNA reads as TGTGCCAGCAGTCTTGGGACAACAGCTTTCTTT. This chain uses TRBV12-3 or TRBV12-4 with TRBJ1-1; TRBD1 might be the D (6 bases). V lost 5 bases and J 10 bases, leaving 11 bases between the germline ends. This CDR3 is 11 amino acids long.